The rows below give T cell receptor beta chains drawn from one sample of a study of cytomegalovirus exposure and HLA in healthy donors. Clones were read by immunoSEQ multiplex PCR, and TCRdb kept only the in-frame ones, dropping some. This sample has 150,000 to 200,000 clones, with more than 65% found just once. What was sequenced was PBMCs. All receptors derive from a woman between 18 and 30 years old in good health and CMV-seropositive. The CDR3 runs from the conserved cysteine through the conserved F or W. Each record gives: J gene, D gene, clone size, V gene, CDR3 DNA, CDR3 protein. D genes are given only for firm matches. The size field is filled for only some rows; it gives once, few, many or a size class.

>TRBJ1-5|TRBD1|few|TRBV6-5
TGTGCCAGCAGTCCACGATACAGGGGACAGCCCCAGCATTTT
CASSPRYRGQPQHF
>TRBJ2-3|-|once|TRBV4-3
TGCGCCAGCAGCCAAGGCATCCCTAGTAGCACAGATACGCAGTATTTT
CASSQGIPSSTDTQYF
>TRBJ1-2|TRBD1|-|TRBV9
TGTGCCAGCAGCGACAACAGGGGCCAGGGCTATGGCTACACCTTC
CASSDNRGQGYGYTF
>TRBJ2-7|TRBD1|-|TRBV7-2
TGTGCCAGCAGCCGGAGACAGGGTCCCTACGAGCAGTACTTC
CASSRRQGPYEQYF
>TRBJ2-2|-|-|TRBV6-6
TGTGCCAGCAGGTGGACAGAAAGGGACACCGGGGAGCTGTTTTTT
CASRWTERDTGELFF
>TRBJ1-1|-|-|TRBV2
TGTGCCAGCCAGTCAGAGGAAAACACTGAAGCTTTCTTT
CASQSEENTEAFF
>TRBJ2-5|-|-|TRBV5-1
TGCGCCAGCAGCTTGGGCAGGTCAGAGACCCAGTACTTC
CASSLGRSETQYF
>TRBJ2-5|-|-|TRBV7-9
TGTGCCAGCACCCCGGGACTCAGAGAGACCCAGTACTTC
CASTPGLRETQYF
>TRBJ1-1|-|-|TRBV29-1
TGCAGCGTTGACGTGGGGCGGGGTGAAGCTTTCTTT
CSVDVGRGEAFF
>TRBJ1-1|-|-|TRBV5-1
TGCGCCAGCAGCCCGAACCTACAGCCTTTGAACACTGAAGCTTTCTTT
CASSPNLQPLNTEAFF
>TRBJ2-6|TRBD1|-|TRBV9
TGTGCCAGCAGCGGGACAGGGTCTGGGGCCAACGTCCTGACTTTC
CASSGTGSGANVLTF
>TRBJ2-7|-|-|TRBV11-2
TGTGCCAGCAGAACCCTGTCAGGCTCGGGGGAGCAGTACTTC
CASRTLSGSGEQYF
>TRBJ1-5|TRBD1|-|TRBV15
TGTGCCACCAGCAGATACGACAGGGAGACCCAGCATTTT
CATSRYDRETQHF
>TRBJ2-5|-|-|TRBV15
TGTGCCACCAGCAGCGAACAGGGGAGGGAGACCCAGTACTTC
CATSSEQGRETQYF
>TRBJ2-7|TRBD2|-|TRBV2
TGTGCCAGCAGTGAAGCGAGGTCCAGCGGGGCTTACGAGCAGTACTTC
CASSEARSSGAYEQYF
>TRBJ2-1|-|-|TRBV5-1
TGCGCCAGCAGCACTGAACCACACAATGAGCAGTTCTTC
CASSTEPHNEQFF
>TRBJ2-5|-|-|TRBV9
TGTGCCAGCAGCGTTAACAACCGGGGAGGGACCCAGTACTTC
CASSVNNRGGTQYF
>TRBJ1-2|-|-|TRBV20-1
TGCAGTGCTTTCGGGGTTAGGGGCTACACCTTC
CSAFGVRGYTF
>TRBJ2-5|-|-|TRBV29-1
TGCAGCGTTGAAGATCTTGAGACCCAGTACTTC
CSVEDLETQYF
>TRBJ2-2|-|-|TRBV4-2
TGTGCCAGCAGCCAAGATAGGTCGGGGGACACCGGGGAGCTGTTTTTT
CASSQDRSGDTGELFF
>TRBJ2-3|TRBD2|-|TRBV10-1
TGCGCCAGCAGCAGCGGGGGGACAGATACGCAGTATTTT
CASSSGGTDTQYF
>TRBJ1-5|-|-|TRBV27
TGTGCCAGCAGCCGCGCGGGTAGCAATCAGCCCCAGCATTTT
CASSRAGSNQPQHF
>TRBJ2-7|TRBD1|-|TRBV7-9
TGTGCCAGCAGCTTAGTCAGGGGGTTCAGGTCCTACGAGCAGTACTTC
CASSLVRGFRSYEQYF
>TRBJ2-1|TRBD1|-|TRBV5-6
TGTGCCAGCAGCCGGGACAGGGAGAATGAGCAGTTCTTC
CASSRDRENEQFF
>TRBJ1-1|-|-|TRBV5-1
TGCGCCAGCACCCTCCCGGGTGCACGCCACACTGAAGCTTTCTTT
CASTLPGARHTEAFF
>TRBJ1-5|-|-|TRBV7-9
TGTGCCAGCAGCTTAGACGACGGAGCCCAGCATTTT
CASSLDDGAQHF
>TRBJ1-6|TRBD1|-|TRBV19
TGTGCCAGTAGCCTAGAGGGGGCGACTCGCTATAATTCACCCCTCCACTTT
CASSLEGATRYNSPLHF
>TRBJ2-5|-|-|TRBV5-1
TGCGCCAGCAGCTCGAATTCAGCGGAAGAGACCCAGTACTTC
CASSSNSAEETQYF
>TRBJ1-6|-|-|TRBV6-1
TGTGCCAGCAGTGAAGATTTGAGGGCTAATTCACCCCTCCACTTT
CASSEDLRANSPLHF
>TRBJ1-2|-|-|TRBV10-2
TGCGCCAGACAACTGGACAGCCTCTATGGCTACACCTTC
CARQLDSLYGYTF
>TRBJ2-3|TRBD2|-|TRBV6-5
TGTGCCAGCAGTTCCGCGACTAGCGGAAGCACAGATACGCAGTATTTT
CASSSATSGSTDTQYF
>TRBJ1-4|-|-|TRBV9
TGTGCCAGCAGCGTGTCCCCGACAGCCAGTGAAAAACTGTTTTTT
CASSVSPTASEKLFF
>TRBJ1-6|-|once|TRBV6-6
TGTGCCAGCAGACAGGGTCATAATTCACCCCTCCACTTT
CASRQGHNSPLHF
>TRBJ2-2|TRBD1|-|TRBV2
TGTGCCAGCAGCTCCGGGACAGGGGCCGGGGAGCTGTTTTTT
CASSSGTGAGELFF
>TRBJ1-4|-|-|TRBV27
TGTGCCAGCAGTTTATTGGCAGGGGCAGGGCCTAATGAAAAACTGTTTTTT
CASSLLAGAGPNEKLFF
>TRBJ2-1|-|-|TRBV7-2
TGTGCCAGCAGCTTAGCCGCGGGGGCCCCATACAATGAGCAGTTCTTC
CASSLAAGAPYNEQFF
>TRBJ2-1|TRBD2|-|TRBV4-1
TGCGCCAGCAGCTCGAGGACTAGCGGGCTCTCCCAACAGTTCTTC
CASSSRTSGLSQQFF
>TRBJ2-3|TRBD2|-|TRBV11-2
TGTGCCAGCAGCCCCAGAGCGGGGGGGCCCGATACGCAGTATTTT
CASSPRAGGPDTQYF
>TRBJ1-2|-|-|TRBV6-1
TGTGCCAGCAGTGAGGGAGGGCGGAACTATGGCTACACCTTC
CASSEGGRNYGYTF
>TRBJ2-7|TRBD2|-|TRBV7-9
TGTGCCAGCAGCTCCGTCCCGGGACTAGCGGGGGGGGCCCCCTACGAGCAGTACTTC
CASSSVPGLAGGAPYEQYF
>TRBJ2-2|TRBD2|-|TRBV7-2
TGTGCCAGCAGCTGGACTAGCGCGAACACCGGGGAGCTGTTTTTT
CASSWTSANTGELFF
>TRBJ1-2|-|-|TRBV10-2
TGCGCCAGCAGTGACCCCGGGAACTATGGCTACACCTTC
CASSDPGNYGYTF
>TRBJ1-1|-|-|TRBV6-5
TGTGCCAGCAGTTACCGCGGGGCGCCCACTGAAGCTTTCTTT
CASSYRGAPTEAFF
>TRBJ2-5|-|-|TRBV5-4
TGTGCCAGCAGCTTGGTAGAAAGTGAGACCCAGTACTTC
CASSLVESETQYF
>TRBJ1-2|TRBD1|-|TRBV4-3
TGCGCCAGCAGCCCATCATCAGGGGGCACTAACTATGGCTACACCTTC
CASSPSSGGTNYGYTF
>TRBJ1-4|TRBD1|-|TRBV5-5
TGTGCCAGCAGCATGAGGGACAGGGGTGAAAAACTGTTTTTT
CASSMRDRGEKLFF
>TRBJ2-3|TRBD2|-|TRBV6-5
TGTGCCAGCAGGCTAGCGGGGGGACACACAGATACGCAGTATTTT
CASRLAGGHTDTQYF
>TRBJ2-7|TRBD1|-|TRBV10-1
TGCGCCAGCAGCCCGGGACAGCCCTCCTACGAGCAGTACTTC
CASSPGQPSYEQYF
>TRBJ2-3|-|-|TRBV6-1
TGTGCCAGCATACAGGGAAGTGAAGATACGCAGTATTTT
CASIQGSEDTQYF
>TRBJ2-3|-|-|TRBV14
TGTGCCAGCAGACGAACTAGCACAGATACGCAGTATTTT
CASRRTSTDTQYF
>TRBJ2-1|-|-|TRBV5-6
TGTGCCAGCAGCTTGCAAATCTACAATGAGCAGTTCTTC
CASSLQIYNEQFF
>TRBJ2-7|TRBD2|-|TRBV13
TGTGCCAGCAGCTTTAGCGGGGGGGCGTACGAGCAGTACTTC
CASSFSGGAYEQYF
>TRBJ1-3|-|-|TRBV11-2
TGTGCCAGCAGCCCCGACAGACTTATAAACACCATATATTTT
CASSPDRLINTIYF
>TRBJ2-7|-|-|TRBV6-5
TGTGCCAGCAGCAACCGAGGTGGAGGGGAGCAGTACTTC
CASSNRGGGEQYF
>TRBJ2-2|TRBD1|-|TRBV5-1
TGCGCCAGCAGCTTGGCTAACAGGGGTAACACCGGGGAGCTGTTTTTT
CASSLANRGNTGELFF
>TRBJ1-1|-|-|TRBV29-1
TGCAGCGGGGGTCCGGGGTTGAACACTGAAGCTTTCTTT
CSGGPGLNTEAFF
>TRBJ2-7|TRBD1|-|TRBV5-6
TGTGCCAGCAGCTTCGGGACAGGGGCGAGAGGGAACGAGCAGTACTTC
CASSFGTGARGNEQYF
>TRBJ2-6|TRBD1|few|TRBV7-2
TGTGCCAGCAGCCGGGACAGCTCTGGGGCCAACGTCCTGACTTTC
CASSRDSSGANVLTF
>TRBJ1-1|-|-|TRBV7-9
TGTGCCAGCAGCTTACAAGGACAATTGAACACTGAAGCTTTCTTT
CASSLQGQLNTEAFF
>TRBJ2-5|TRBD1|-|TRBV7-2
TGTGCCAGCAGCTGGACAGGTTTTGGAGAGACCCAGTACTTC
CASSWTGFGETQYF